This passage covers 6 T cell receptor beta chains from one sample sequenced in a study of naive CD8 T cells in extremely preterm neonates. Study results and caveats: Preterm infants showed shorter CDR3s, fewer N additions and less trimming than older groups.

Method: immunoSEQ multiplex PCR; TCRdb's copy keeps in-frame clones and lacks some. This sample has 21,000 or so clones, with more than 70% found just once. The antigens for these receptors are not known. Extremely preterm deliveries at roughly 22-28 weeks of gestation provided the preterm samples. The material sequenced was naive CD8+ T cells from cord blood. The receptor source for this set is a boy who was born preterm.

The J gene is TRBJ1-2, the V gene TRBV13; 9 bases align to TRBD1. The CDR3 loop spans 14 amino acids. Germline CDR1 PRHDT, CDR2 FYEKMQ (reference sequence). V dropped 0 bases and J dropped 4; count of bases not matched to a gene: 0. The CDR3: CASSLGTGGYGYTF. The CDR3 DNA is TGTGCCAGCAGCTTAGGGACAGGGGGCTATGGCTACACCTTC.

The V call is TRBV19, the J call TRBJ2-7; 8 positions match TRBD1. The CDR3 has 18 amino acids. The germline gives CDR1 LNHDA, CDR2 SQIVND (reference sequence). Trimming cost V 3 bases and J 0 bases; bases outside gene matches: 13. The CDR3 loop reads CASSIMRTGSKYSYEQYF. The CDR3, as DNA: TGTGCCAGTAGTATTATGAGGACAGGGTCTAAATACTCCTACGAGCAGTACTTC.

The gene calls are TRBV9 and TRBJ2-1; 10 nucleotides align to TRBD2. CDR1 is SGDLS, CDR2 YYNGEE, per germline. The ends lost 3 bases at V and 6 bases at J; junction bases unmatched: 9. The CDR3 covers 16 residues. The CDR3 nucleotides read TGTGCCAGCAGCGCCCGAAGCGGGGGGGCCTTCAATGAGCAGTTCTTC. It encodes CASSARSGGAFNEQFF.

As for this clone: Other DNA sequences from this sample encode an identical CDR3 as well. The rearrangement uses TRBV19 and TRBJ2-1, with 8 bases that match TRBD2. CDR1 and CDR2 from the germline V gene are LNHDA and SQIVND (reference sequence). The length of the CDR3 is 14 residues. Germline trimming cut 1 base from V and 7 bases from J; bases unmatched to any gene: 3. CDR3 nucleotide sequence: TGTGCCAGTAGTATAGCGGGGGGGAGAAATGAGCAGTTCTTC. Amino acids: CASSIAGGRNEQFF. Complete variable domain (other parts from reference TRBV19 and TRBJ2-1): DGGITQSPKYLFRKEGQNVTLSCEQNLNHDAMYWYRQDPGQGLRLIYYSQIVNDFQKGDIAEGYSVSREKKESFPLTVTSAQKNPTAFYLCASSIAGGRNEQFFGPGTRLTVL.

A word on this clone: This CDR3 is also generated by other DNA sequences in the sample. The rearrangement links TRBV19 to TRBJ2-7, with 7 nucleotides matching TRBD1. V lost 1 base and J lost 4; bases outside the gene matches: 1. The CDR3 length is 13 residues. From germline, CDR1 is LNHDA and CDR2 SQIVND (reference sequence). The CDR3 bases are TGTGCCAGTAGTATAGGGACAGGTTACGAGCAGTACTTC. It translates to CASSIGTGYEQYF.

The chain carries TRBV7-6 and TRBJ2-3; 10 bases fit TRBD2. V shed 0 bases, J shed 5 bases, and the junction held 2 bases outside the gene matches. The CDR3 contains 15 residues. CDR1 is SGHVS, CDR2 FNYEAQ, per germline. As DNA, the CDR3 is TGTGCCAGCAGCTTAGCAGCGGGGGGGCAAGATACGCAGTATTTT. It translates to CASSLAAGGQDTQYF.